The T cell receptor (beta chain) described here comes from a study of blood T cell repertoires in COVID-19. The overall study: Specimens from acute and convalescent COVID-19 originated in the United States, Italy and Spain. PBMCs, B-cell-depleted T cells, or T cells were the source of the cDNA or gDNA that made up the material.

The CDR3 totals 16 residues. V lost 5 bases and J lost 4; bases outside the gene matches: 9. Germline V gene lookup returns CDR1 SGHAT and CDR2 FQNNGV. In the source study's methods: Amplification of reference gene primers provided the estimated nucleated cell counts. Some clones are missing from TCRdb's copy, which holds only in-frame ones; the method was immunoSEQ multiplex PCR. V, J and clone size are those of that table, while D and trimming were read from the DNA. Of fewer than 250,000 clones listed, less than 90% are singletons. Cohort 3 donors were reported recovered after two negative PCRs, clearance, or symptom resolution.

The receptor comes from a woman between 40 and 50 years old who had recovered from COVID-19. The J gene is TRBJ1-1, the V gene TRBV11-2; 11 nucleotides align to TRBD1. Sequencing was carried out using PBMCs or T cells enriched from blood (not recorded which). For the CDR3, the DNA is TGTGCCAGCAGCCTTCCCAGGACAGGGGGCAGCACTGAAGCTTTCTTT. Protein sequence: CASSLPRTGGSTEAFF.